This TCR beta chain appears in the sequencing data of a study of shared clonotypes between healthy human individuals. Points from the study as a whole: A few donors held approximately 4.6% of naive CD4 clonotypes in common. Only blood samples were collected, and tissue repertoires likely differ.

Details on this clone: Its target is unknown.

Measured with immunoSEQ multiplex PCR; TCRdb has only the in-frame clones, and not every one. The sample holds about 1.5 million clones, roughly 96% seen once. The donors were adults (healthy and HIV-negative) with no recent acute infections or vaccinations. Germline V gene sequence: CDR1 SEHNR, CDR2 FQNEAQ (reference sequence). CDR3 length equals 17 residues. V was trimmed by 6 bases and J by 3 bases, leaving 20 bases between them. What was sequenced was naive CD4+ T cells sorted from blood. The subset is: CD45RA+ positively selected. The chain couples TRBV7-9 to TRBJ2-2, with D tentatively TRBD1 or TRBD2 (6 bases each). This clonotype was obtained from a man aged 25 to 40 in good health. CDR3 DNA sequence: TGTGCCAGCAGTCGTCGGTCCGGGGGCGGGGACACCGGGGAGCTGTTTTTT. It specifies CASSRRSGGGDTGELFF.